The rows below give T cell receptor beta chains drawn from one sample of a study of blood T cell repertoires in COVID-19. Data came from immunoSEQ multiplex PCR; TCRdb stores just in-frame clones and leaves some out. The sample includes about 110,000 clones, 80% to 90% of them seen just once. What was sequenced was peripheral blood. These receptors were obtained from a man aged 40-55 years with active or convalescent COVID-19. Each CDR3 is given with its conserved first and last residue. A D gene is named only where the DNA matches it firmly. Clone size, where shown, is once, few, many, or a class for clones that have expanded.

clone size	V gene	D gene	J gene	CDR3 protein	CDR3 DNA
once	TRBV28	.	TRBJ1-2	CASSSGVVYGYTF	TGTGCCAGCAGTTCCGGGGTCGTCTATGGCTACACCTTC
.	TRBV28	TRBD1	TRBJ2-2	CASRTGQGETGELFF	TGTGCCAGCAGGACTGGGCAGGGGGAAACCGGGGAGCTGTTTTTT
.	TRBV6-5	.	TRBJ2-2	CASIRLLGTGELFF	TGTGCCAGCATACGTCTTCTAGGAACCGGGGAGCTGTTTTTT
once	TRBV5-8	.	TRBJ1-4	CASSPRVLREKLFF	TGTGCCAGCAGCCCCAGGGTATTGAGGGAAAAACTGTTTTTT
.	TRBV2	.	TRBJ2-7	CASSPGQNYEQYF	TGTGCCAGCAGTCCCGGACAGAACTACGAGCAGTACTTC
.	TRBV5-1	TRBD1	TRBJ2-1	CASSRDSNNKQFF	TGCGCCAGCAGCAGGGACAGTAACAATAAGCAGTTCTTC
.	TRBV28	.	TRBJ2-2	CASSYIGGGDPANTGELFF	TGTGCCAGCAGTTATATCGGAGGAGGGGACCCAGCGAACACCGGGGAGCTGTTTTTT
.	TRBV28	.	TRBJ1-5	CASSFLQGRGQPQHF	TGTGCCAGCAGTTTCTTACAGGGCCGGGGTCAGCCCCAGCATTTT
few	TRBV28	TRBD1	TRBJ1-5	CASRPPFFLRDRVMTQPQHF	TGTGCCAGCAGGCCGCCCTTCTTTCTCCGGGACAGGGTAATGACTCAGCCCCAGCATTTT
.	TRBV11-2	.	TRBJ2-1	CASSPRYNEQFF	TGTGCCAGCAGCCCTAGGTACAATGAGCAGTTCTTC
.	TRBV29-1	.	TRBJ1-1	CSVRRGTEAFF	TGCAGCGTAAGGAGGGGCACTGAAGCTTTCTTT
.	TRBV9	.	TRBJ2-7	CASSVGSTTEQYF	TGTGCCAGCAGCGTAGGATCAACTACCGAGCAGTACTTC
.	TRBV5-1	.	TRBJ1-5	CASSVDRDQPQHF	TGCGCCAGCAGCGTGGACAGAGATCAGCCCCAGCATTTT
.	TRBV20-1	.	TRBJ1-5	CSASRQATFNQPQHF	TGCAGTGCTAGTCGACAGGCGACCTTCAATCAGCCCCAGCATTTT
once	TRBV7-2	TRBD2	TRBJ2-4	CASSPGTSGSNIQYF	TGTGCCAGCAGCCCCGGGACTAGCGGCTCAAACATTCAGTACTTC
.	TRBV3-1/TRBV3-2	.	TRBJ2-5	CASSQGSGRETQYF	TGTGCCAGCAGCCAAGGAAGCGGGCGGGAGACCCAGTACTTC
.	TRBV28	TRBD1	TRBJ2-7	CASSPMTGPFYEQYF	TGTGCCAGCAGTCCGATGACAGGGCCCTTCTACGAGCAGTACTTC
.	TRBV6-2/TRBV6-3	.	TRBJ1-5	CASSPPYSNQPQHF	TGTGCCAGCAGTCCCCCTTATAGCAATCAGCCCCAGCATTTT
once	TRBV28	.	TRBJ1-5	CASSFNGDSNQPQHF	TGTGCCAGCAGTTTCAACGGGGATAGCAATCAGCCCCAGCATTTT
.	TRBV5-1	.	TRBJ1-3	CASSLDQGSSGNTIYF	TGCGCCAGCAGCTTGGACCAGGGGTCCTCTGGAAACACCATATATTTT
.	TRBV28	.	TRBJ2-7	CASSFGGGPSYEQYF	TGTGCCAGCAGTTTTGGTGGGGGCCCCTCCTACGAGCAGTACTTC
.	TRBV28	.	TRBJ1-1	CASSFNRLKAFF	TGTGCCAGCAGTTTTAACAGGCTGAAGGCTTTCTTT
.	TRBV20-1	.	TRBJ2-7	CSASQGARGNYEQYF	TGCAGTGCTAGTCAAGGGGCAAGAGGAAACTACGAGCAGTACTTC
once	TRBV28	TRBD1	TRBJ1-1	CASSQDRGGTEAFF	TGTGCCAGCAGCCAGGACAGGGGGGGGACTGAAGCTTTCTTT
.	TRBV10-2	TRBD1	TRBJ1-1	CASRDGTVTEAFF	TGCGCCAGCAGGGACGGGACAGTCACTGAAGCTTTCTTT
.	TRBV2	TRBD2	TRBJ2-1	CASSRLANEQFF	TGTGCCAGCAGTCGACTAGCCAATGAGCAGTTCTTC
once	TRBV30	TRBD2	TRBJ2-7	CAWSRGDYEQYF	TGTGCCTGGTCCCGGGGGGATTACGAGCAGTACTTC
.	TRBV6-5	TRBD1	TRBJ1-2	CASSPGQGRYTF	TGTGCCAGCAGTCCGGGACAGGGCCGCTACACCTTC
.	TRBV7-8	TRBD1	TRBJ2-1	CASIGGAGNEQFF	TGTGCCAGCATAGGGGGCGCTGGCAATGAGCAGTTCTTC
.	TRBV5-1	.	TRBJ1-1	CASSLRVQAEAFF	TGCGCCAGCAGCTTGAGAGTTCAGGCTGAAGCTTTCTTT
.	TRBV19	.	TRBJ1-2	CASSPTRGGSIYGYTF	TGTGCCAGTAGTCCGACGCGTGGGGGCTCGATCTATGGCTACACCTTC
.	TRBV7-9	.	TRBJ2-7	CASSLLWGPSYEQYF	TGTGCCAGCAGCTTGCTTTGGGGGCCCTCCTACGAGCAGTACTTC
.	TRBV5-1	.	TRBJ2-3	CASSSRGPSTDTQYF	TGCGCCAGCAGCTCCAGGGGCCCTAGCACAGATACGCAGTATTTT
.	TRBV6-2/TRBV6-3	.	TRBJ2-7	CASSYSRVRHEQYF	TGTGCCAGCAGTTACTCGAGGGTTCGGCACGAGCAGTACTTC
.	TRBV5-1	TRBD1	TRBJ2-7	CASRDPRGSYEQYF	TGCGCCAGCAGGGACCCCAGGGGGAGCTACGAGCAGTACTTC
.	TRBV6-6	TRBD1	TRBJ1-5	CASSPGTGVQPQHF	TGTGCCAGCAGTCCCGGGACAGGGGTTCAGCCCCAGCATTTT
.	TRBV5-1	TRBD1	TRBJ2-1	CASSLEYSGQGALKQFF	TGCGCCAGCAGCTTGGAGTATTCGGGACAGGGGGCCCTAAAGCAGTTCTTC
.	TRBV9	.	TRBJ2-1	CASSVGRWLAPNNEQFF	TGTGCCAGCAGCGTAGGCCGATGGCTAGCGCCTAACAATGAGCAGTTCTTC
.	TRBV24-1	.	TRBJ2-3	CATSGSPSTDTQYF	TGTGCCACCAGTGGTTCCCCTAGCACAGATACGCAGTATTTT
.	TRBV10-3	TRBD1	TRBJ1-1	CAISESPTGGATEAFF	TGTGCCATCAGTGAGTCACCTACAGGGGGGGCCACTGAAGCTTTCTTT
once	TRBV7-3	TRBD1	TRBJ2-1	CASSYSGTGASHEQFF	TGTGCCAGCAGCTACTCCGGGACAGGGGCTTCCCATGAGCAGTTCTTC
once	TRBV5-8	.	TRBJ2-3	CASRISGGDTQYF	TGTGCCAGCAGAATAAGTGGAGGAGATACGCAGTATTTT
.	TRBV19	TRBD1	TRBJ2-7	CASKAGGRSSYEQYF	TGTGCCAGTAAAGCAGGGGGAAGAAGTAGCTACGAGCAGTACTTC
.	TRBV7-2	.	TRBJ1-5	CASSLDGSGGTQPQHF	TGTGCCAGCAGCTTAGATGGGAGTGGTGGCACCCAGCCCCAGCATTTT
.	TRBV11-1	TRBD2	TRBJ2-1	CASSPGTSGYNEQFF	TGTGCCAGCAGTCCCGGGACTAGCGGCTACAATGAGCAGTTCTTC
.	TRBV5-6	.	TRBJ1-5	CASSLPGGNQPQHF	TGTGCCAGCAGCTTGCCGGGGGGCAATCAGCCCCAGCATTTT
.	TRBV2	TRBD2	TRBJ2-7	CASSGLAGVGEQYF	TGTGCCAGCAGCGGACTAGCGGGAGTAGGTGAGCAGTACTTC
.	TRBV6-6	.	TRBJ2-3	CASSPPGDTQYF	TGTGCCAGCAGTCCCCCGGGAGATACGCAGTATTTT
.	TRBV28	.	TRBJ2-1	CASSLQQVYNEQFF	TGTGCCAGCAGTTTACAACAGGTCTACAATGAGCAGTTCTTC
.	TRBV5-1	TRBD1	TRBJ1-1	CASRGQGNTEAFF	TGCGCCAGCCGCGGACAGGGTAACACTGAAGCTTTCTTT
.	TRBV15	TRBD2	TRBJ2-7	CATSRDGSSGSYEQYF	TGTGCCACCAGCAGAGATGGGTCTAGCGGGAGTTACGAGCAGTACTTC
.	TRBV6-2/TRBV6-3	.	TRBJ1-1	CASSYLGDGTEAFF	TGTGCCAGCAGTTACCTCGGGGATGGCACTGAAGCTTTCTTT